This paragraph covers one TCR beta chain sequence. These data come from a study of blood T cell repertoires in COVID-19. Study-wide background: T cells, B-cell-depleted T cells, or PBMCs provided the cDNA or gDNA that served as material.

The ends lost 4 bases at V and 3 bases at J; junction bases unmatched: 6. Per germline, CDR1 SGDLS and CDR2 YYNGEE. The CDR3 runs 15 residues. Produced via immunoSEQ multiplex PCR; TCRdb's table is partial and in-frame only. The data contain about 140,000 clones, about 87% of them singletons. Sequenced material: peripheral blood. The chain employs TRBV9 and TRBJ2-7, with 11 bases aligning to TRBD1. The sequence derives from a woman at least 80 years old with acute or convalescent COVID-19. Here the CDR3 DNA reads TGTGCCAGCAGCCAAGGGACAGGGGGTTTCTACGAGCAGTACTTC. Its protein product is CASSQGTGGFYEQYF.